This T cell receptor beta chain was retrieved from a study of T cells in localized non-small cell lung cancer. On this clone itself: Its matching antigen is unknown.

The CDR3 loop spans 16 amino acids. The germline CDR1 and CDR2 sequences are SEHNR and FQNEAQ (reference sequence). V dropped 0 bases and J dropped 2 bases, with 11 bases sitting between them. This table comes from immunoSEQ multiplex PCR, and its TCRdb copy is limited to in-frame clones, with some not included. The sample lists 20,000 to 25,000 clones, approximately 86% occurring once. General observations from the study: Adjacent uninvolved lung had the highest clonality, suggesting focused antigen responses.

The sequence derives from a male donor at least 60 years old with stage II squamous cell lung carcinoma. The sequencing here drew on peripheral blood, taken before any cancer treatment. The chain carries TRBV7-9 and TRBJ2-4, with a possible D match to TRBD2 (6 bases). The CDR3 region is CASSLAPSATKNIQYF. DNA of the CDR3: TGTGCCAGCAGCTTAGCACCTAGCGCGACCAAAAACATTCAGTACTTC.